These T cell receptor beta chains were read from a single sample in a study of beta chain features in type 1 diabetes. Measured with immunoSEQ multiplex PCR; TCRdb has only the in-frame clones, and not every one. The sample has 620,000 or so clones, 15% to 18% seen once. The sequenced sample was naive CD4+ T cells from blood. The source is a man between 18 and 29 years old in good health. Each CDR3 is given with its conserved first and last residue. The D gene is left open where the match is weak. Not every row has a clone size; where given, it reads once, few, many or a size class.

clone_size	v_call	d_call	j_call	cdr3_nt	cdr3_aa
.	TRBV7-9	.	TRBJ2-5	TGTGCCAGCAGCTTAGATCTCGGGGGACAAGAGACCCAGTACTTC	CASSLDLGGQETQYF
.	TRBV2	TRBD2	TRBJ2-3	TGTGCCACTCGCAAGCGGGGGGGCACAGATACGCAGTATTTT	CATRKRGGTDTQYF
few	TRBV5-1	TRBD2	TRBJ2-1	TGCGCCAGCAGCTTAGGGACTAGCGGGTACAATGAGCAGTTCTTC	CASSLGTSGYNEQFF
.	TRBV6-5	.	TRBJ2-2	TGTGCCAGCCAAGCGGACCACACCGGGGAGCTGTTTTTT	CASQADHTGELFF
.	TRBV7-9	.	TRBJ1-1	TGTGCCAGCGCGCGTGAGCGGGAAGCTTTCTTT	CASAREREAFF
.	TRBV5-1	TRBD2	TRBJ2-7	TGCGCCAGCAGCTTCTCTAGCGGGGGGGCTACCTACGAGCAGTACTTC	CASSFSSGGATYEQYF
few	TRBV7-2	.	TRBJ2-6	TGTGCCAGCAGCTTAGCCTCTGGGGCCAACGTCCTGACTTTC	CASSLASGANVLTF
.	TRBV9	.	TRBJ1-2	TGTGCCAGCAGCGTAGCCACAGGAAGAGGCTACACCTTC	CASSVATGRGYTF
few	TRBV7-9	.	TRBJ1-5	TGTGCCAGCAGCTCGGATATCCAGCCCCAGCATTTT	CASSSDIQPQHF
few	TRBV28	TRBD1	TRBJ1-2	TGTGCCAGCAGTTTAGCGGGGACAGGGGGCCTTGACTATGGCTACACCTTC	CASSLAGTGGLDYGYTF
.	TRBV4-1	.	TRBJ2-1	TGCGCCAGCAGCCAAGGGTTCTTTTTAACCCCCAATGAGCAGTTCTTC	CASSQGFFLTPNEQFF
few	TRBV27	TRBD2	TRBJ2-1	TGTGCCAGCAGTTTATCGTGGGGCGGGGGGGCCGCAGAGCAGTTCTTC	CASSLSWGGGAAEQFF
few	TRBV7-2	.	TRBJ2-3	TGTGCCAGCAGCGGAGGGATTAGCACAGATACGCAGTATTTT	CASSGGISTDTQYF
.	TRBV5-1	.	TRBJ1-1	TGCGCCAGCAGCGATCTAGTGAACACTGAAGCTTTCTTT	CASSDLVNTEAFF
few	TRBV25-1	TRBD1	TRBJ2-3	TGTGCCAGCAGTCCGGGACAGTCCTCAGATACGCAGTATTTT	CASSPGQSSDTQYF
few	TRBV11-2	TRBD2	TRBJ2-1	TGTGCCAGCAGCTCCTCTAGCGGGAACTACAATGAGCAGTTCTTC	CASSSSSGNYNEQFF
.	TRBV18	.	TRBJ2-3	TGTGCCAGCTCACCTGCTAGCACAGATACGCAGTATTTT	CASSPASTDTQYF
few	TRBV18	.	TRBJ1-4	TGTGCCAGCTCACCAGGGGGGCGCCGGGAAAAACTGTTTTTT	CASSPGGRREKLFF
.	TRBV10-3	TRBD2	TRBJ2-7	TGTGCCATCAGTGAGTCCCGGGGGGAAACTTACGAGCAGTACTTC	CAISESRGETYEQYF
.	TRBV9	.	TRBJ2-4	TGTGCCAGCAGTGACAGGGCCAAAAACATTCAGTACTTC	CASSDRAKNIQYF
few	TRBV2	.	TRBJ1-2	TGTGCCAGCAGTGTTGCCCCGGGGGGGACGGACTATGGCTACACCTTC	CASSVAPGGTDYGYTF
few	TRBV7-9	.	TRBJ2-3	TGTGCCAGCAGCTTAGTGTTACCAGATACGCAGTATTTT	CASSLVLPDTQYF
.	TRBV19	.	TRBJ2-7	TGTGCCAGTAGCGGGGACACCTTATACGAGCAGTACTTC	CASSGDTLYEQYF
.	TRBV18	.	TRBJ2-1	TGTGCCAGCTCACCACTGCGGGACAGCTCCTACAATGAGCAGTTCTTC	CASSPLRDSSYNEQFF
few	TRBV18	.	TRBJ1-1	TGTGCCAGCTCATCTTTTTTGAATACACAGAACACTGAAGCTTTCTTT	CASSSFLNTQNTEAFF
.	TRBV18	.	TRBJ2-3	TGTGCCAGCTCACCACTCGAATCGACAGATACGCAGTATTTT	CASSPLESTDTQYF
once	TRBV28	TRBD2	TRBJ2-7	TGTGCCAGCAGGGGGACTAGCGGGAGGGTCGCAACCTACGAGCAGTACTTC	CASRGTSGRVATYEQYF
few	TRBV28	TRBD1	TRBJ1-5	TGTGCCAGCAGTTCCAGGACAGGGTTGTACAATCAGCCCCAGCATTTT	CASSSRTGLYNQPQHF
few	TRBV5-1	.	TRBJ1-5	TGCGCCAGCAGCTTGGGTCGGTATGGGCCCCAGCATTTT	CASSLGRYGPQHF
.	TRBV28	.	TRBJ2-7	TGTGCCAGCAGTTTACCCGGGGGCGCTTACGAGCAGTACTTC	CASSLPGGAYEQYF
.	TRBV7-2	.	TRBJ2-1	TGTGCCAGCAGCTTAGTGATCCGGGTTGAGCAGTTCTTC	CASSLVIRVEQFF
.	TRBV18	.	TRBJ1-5	TGTGCCAGCTCACCCTCTCGCGGGGGGCGTTGGCAGCCCCAGCATTTT	CASSPSRGGRWQPQHF
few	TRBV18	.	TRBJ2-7	TGTGCCAGCTCACCGGTATCGACCGGGATCCGACACTACGAGCAGTACTTC	CASSPVSTGIRHYEQYF
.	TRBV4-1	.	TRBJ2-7	TGCGCCAGCAGCCATAAACCCTCAGGAACCTACGAGCAGTACTTC	CASSHKPSGTYEQYF
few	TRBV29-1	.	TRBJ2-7	TGCAGCGTTGTTCGGCAGACGGGGTGCTCCTACGAGCAGTACTTC	CSVVRQTGCSYEQYF
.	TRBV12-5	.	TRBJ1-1	TGTGCTAGTGGTTTGTCGTGGACTGAAGCTTTCTTT	CASGLSWTEAFF
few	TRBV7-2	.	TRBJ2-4	TGTGCCAGCAGCTTAGCTCAGCCCACCAGATCCAAAAACATTCAGTACTTC	CASSLAQPTRSKNIQYF
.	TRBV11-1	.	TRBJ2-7	TGTGCCAGCAGCTTTGGCCGTAGCTCCTACGAGCAGTACTTC	CASSFGRSSYEQYF
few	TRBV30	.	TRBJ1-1	TGTGCCTGGAGTGTAGGCCCGCACCCGGAAAACACTGAAGCTTTCTTT	CAWSVGPHPENTEAFF
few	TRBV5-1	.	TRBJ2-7	TGCGCCAGCAGCCCCCGGGAGCAGTACTTC	CASSPREQYF
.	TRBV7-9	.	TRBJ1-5	TGTGCCAGCCTGGGGGAGACTCAGCCCCAGCATTTT	CASLGETQPQHF
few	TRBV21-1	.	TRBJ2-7	TGTGCCAGCAGTAACAGGACTAGCGTCTCCTACGAGCAGTACTTC	CASSNRTSVSYEQYF
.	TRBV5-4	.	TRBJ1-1	TGTGCCAGCAGCTCGCAGGACACTGAAGCTTTCTTT	CASSSQDTEAFF
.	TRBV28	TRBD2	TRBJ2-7	TGTGCCAGCAGCCTACCAGGCGGGAGCTCCTACGAGCAGTACTTC	CASSLPGGSSYEQYF
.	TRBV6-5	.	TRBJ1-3	TGTGCCAGCAGTTGGACCACAGGGAGCTCTGGAAACACCATATATTTT	CASSWTTGSSGNTIYF
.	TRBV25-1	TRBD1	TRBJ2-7	TGTGCCAGCAGTGATGCTAGGGGACAGGGTAAGGAGTACTTC	CASSDARGQGKEYF
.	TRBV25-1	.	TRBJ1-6	TGTGCCAGCGCAGACAGGAATAATTCACCCCTCCACTTT	CASADRNNSPLHF
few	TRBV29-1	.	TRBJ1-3	TGCAGCGTTGCCAAGGGGAACACCATATATTTT	CSVAKGNTIYF
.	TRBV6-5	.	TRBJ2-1	TGTGCCGTAAGCTCCTACAATGAGCAGTTCTTC	CAVSSYNEQFF
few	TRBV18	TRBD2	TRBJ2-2	TGTGCCACCCTATTAGCGGGACCTAACACCGGGGAGCTGTTTTTT	CATLLAGPNTGELFF
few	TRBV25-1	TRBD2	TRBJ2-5	TGTGCCAGCAGTGAATCTGGCCGCGGGAGGGCTCAAGAGACCCAGTACTTC	CASSESGRGRAQETQYF
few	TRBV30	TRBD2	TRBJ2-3	TGTGCCGGTACTAGCGGGGGGGCAGATACGCAGTATTTT	CAGTSGGADTQYF
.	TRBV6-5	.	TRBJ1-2	TGTGCCAGCAGGTTCCTGGGAGGGCATGGCTACACCTTC	CASRFLGGHGYTF
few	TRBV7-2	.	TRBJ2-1	TGTGCCAGCAGCCCCGGCGGCCCGTTCAATGAGCAGTTCTTC	CASSPGGPFNEQFF
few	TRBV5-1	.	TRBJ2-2	TGCGCCAGCAGCTTGGCCTTGGACGGTGGCAACACCGGGGAGCTGTTTTTT	CASSLALDGGNTGELFF
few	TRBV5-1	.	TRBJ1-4	TGCGCCAGCAGCCTGTCCCTTGTGGGGCAGAGTAATGAAAAACTGTTTTTT	CASSLSLVGQSNEKLFF
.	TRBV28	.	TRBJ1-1	TGTGCCAGTTGGGGGGTGCTTGAAGCTTTCTTT	CASWGVLEAFF
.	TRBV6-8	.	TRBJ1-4	TGTGCCAGCAGTTACGCGAAAAGTGACTACGAGAAAAAACTGTTTTTT	CASSYAKSDYEKKLFF
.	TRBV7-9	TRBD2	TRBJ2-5	TGTGCCAGCAGCCCCACGGGGGGGCCTCTTATGACCCAGTACTTC	CASSPTGGPLMTQYF